One sample yielded the 12 T cell receptor beta chains listed below, sequenced in a study of Ad26.COV2.S vaccination and SARS-CoV-2 variants (dated by TCRdb to about 2021). The meaning of the sample's treatment or condition label: about 20 received Ad26.COV2.S at low or high dose, single or two shots; about 5 received placebo; per-sample allocation not given. For vaccine and placebo recipients, the sequenced repertoires came from samples collected on day 63 after the first injection. Library creation used the immunoSEQ multiplex PCR assay. Drawn from immuneACCESS, this table holds only the in-frame rearrangements with V and J called that TCRdb kept. Clones are partly lost; checked studies trace under half to an unresolved V gene and leave the rest unexplained. The sample table contains 510,000 or so clones; only one count was recorded for approximately 90% of them. The ten most abundant clones make up about 13% of the sample.

Specimen: peripheral blood, collected in a trial of Ad26.COV2.S vaccine versus placebo. These receptors originate from a person between 18 and 65 years old who received the Ad26.COV2.S COVID-19 vaccine or a placebo.

The chain combines TRBV12-3 or TRBV12-4 with TRBJ1-4; D gene ambiguous. The CDR3 covers 11 residues. V gave up 6 bases and J gave up 11 bases, with 10 bases separating them. CDR3 loop: CASSPREKLFF. The DNA of the CDR3 is TGTGCCAGCAGCCCCCGAGAGAAACTGTTTTTT.

The CDR3 here is CAYWLASTDTQYF. The CDR3 region has the DNA TGTGCCTACTGGTTGGCCAGCACAGATACGCAGTATTTT. The chain employs TRBV7-9 and TRBJ2-3; no clear D gene. Per germline, CDR1 SEHNR and CDR2 FQNEAQ (reference sequence). Trimming shortened V by 11 bases and J by 0 bases, and 12 bases separated the two germline ends. The CDR3 is made up of 13 amino acids.

The V call is TRBV5-6, the J call TRBJ2-3; either TRBD1 or TRBD2 may fit D (5 bases each). The CDR3 has 15 residues. Germline V gene lookup returns CDR1 SGHDT and CDR2 YYEEEE. The V end was cut by 0 bases, the J end by 5 bases, with 13 bases between. CDR3: CASSLVWDVGDTQYF. The CDR3 DNA reads TGTGCCAGCAGCTTGGTGTGGGACGTCGGAGATACGCAGTATTTT.

The rearrangement links TRBV5-5 to TRBJ1-2; 7 bases agree with TRBD1. There are 15 residues in the CDR3. J lost 3 bases, V lost 3 bases, and 8 bases had no gene match. CDR1 and CDR2 from the germline V gene are SGHKS and YYEKEE (reference sequence). The DNA for the CDR3 is TGTGCCAGCAGCTCCCACGGGGACAGCTACTATGGCTACACCTTC. Encoded protein: CASSSHGDSYYGYTF.

This chain's CDR3 is CASSERGQGAFF. CDR3 in DNA: TGTGCCAGCAGTGAACGGGGGCAGGGCGCTTTCTTT. The rearrangement uses TRBV6-1 and TRBJ1-1; tentatively, D is TRBD1 (6 bases). Germline CDR1 MNHNS, CDR2 SASEGT. The CDR3 sequence is 12 residues long. Trimming took off 2 bases at V and 11 bases at J, with 12 bases between the two ends.

This chain uses TRBV7-9 with TRBJ1-2; 7 bases align to TRBD1. The CDR3 covers 14 residues. The germline CDR1 and CDR2 sequences are SEHNR and FQNEAQ (reference sequence). The V gene end was trimmed by 8 bases and the J gene end by 6 bases; junction bases not matched to a gene: 12. Here the CDR3 DNA reads TGTGCCAGCCAAGGGGCAGGGGGGCTAGATGGCTACACCTTC. It codes for CASQGAGGLDGYTF.

This clone was observed once. This rearrangement joins TRBV5-8 to TRBJ1-2; 7 positions agree with TRBD1. The CDR3 is 14 amino acids. Germline V gene data show CDR1 as SGHTS and CDR2 as YDEGEE. V shed 2 bases, J shed 4 bases, and the junction held 5 bases outside the gene matches. CDR3 loop: CASSFRGAIYGYTF. CDR3 DNA: TGTGCCAGCAGCTTCAGGGGGGCCATCTATGGCTACACCTTC.

The chain uses TRBV5-1 and TRBJ2-1; D perhaps matches TRBD2 (6 bases). The germline V gene has CDR1 SGHRS and CDR2 YFSETQ. The germline V and J ends were trimmed by 5 bases and 9 bases, with 21 bases remaining between them. The CDR3 runs to 15 residues. The CDR3 sequence: CASRPPGLGRSEQFF. CDR3 DNA sequence: TGCGCCAGCAGACCCCCGGGCCTAGGGAGGTCTGAGCAGTTCTTC.

In regard to this clone: The sample contains more than one DNA sequence encoding this CDR3. J is TRBJ2-3 and V is TRBV19; TRBD2 is a possible D gene (6 bases). This CDR3 has 13 residues. Germline V gives CDR1 LNHDA, CDR2 SQIVND (reference sequence). V shed 3 bases and J shed 4 bases, with 8 bases lying between them. CDR3 nucleotides: TGTGCCAGTAGTATCGGGAGCCCAGATACGCAGTATTTT. Translation gives CASSIGSPDTQYF. Based on the CDR3 plus reference TRBV19 and TRBJ2-3, the full variable domain is DGGITQSPKYLFRKEGQNVTLSCEQNLNHDAMYWYRQDPGQGLRLIYYSQIVNDFQKGDIAEGYSVSREKKESFPLTVTSAQKNPTAFYLCASSIGSPDTQYFGPGTRLTVL.

The chain combines TRBV15 with TRBJ2-7; 7 nucleotides agree with TRBD2. J was trimmed by 2 bases and V by 1 base; bases with no gene match: 5. CDR3 length: 15 residues. In germline, CDR1 is LNHNV, CDR2 YYDKDF (reference sequence). CDR3 loop: CATSRARAGTYEQYF. The CDR3 coding sequence is TGTGCCACCAGCAGAGCTCGAGCGGGAACCTACGAGCAGTACTTC.

The chain has TRBV13 and TRBJ2-1; 7 bases agree with TRBD2. This CDR3 comprises 15 residues. Germline V CDR1 and CDR2: PRHDT, FYEKMQ (reference sequence). V trimming: 5 bases; J trimming: 7 bases; junction bases outside the gene matches: 11. The CDR3 bases are TGTGCCAGCAGCGGTCGGGAGGCTATTCCGAATGAGCAGTTCTTC. Translating it yields CASSGREAIPNEQFF. Full variable domain (missing parts from reference TRBV13 and TRBJ2-1): AAGVIQSPRHLIKEKRETATLKCYPIPRHDTVYWYQQGPGQDPQFLISFYEKMQSDKGSIPDRFSAQQFSDYHSELNMSSLELGDSALYFCASSGREAIPNEQFFGPGTRLTVL.

The chain employs TRBV21-1 and TRBJ2-2; the DNA was not compared with TRBD2, the D call given in the table. TRBV21-1 is deemed a pseudogene. The CDR3 is 19 residues long. This CDR3 reads CASSTRLAGELANTGELFF. The DNA for the CDR3 is TGTGCCAGCAGCACGCGACTAGCGGGAGAGTTAGCGAACACCGGGGAGCTGTTTTTT.